This T cell receptor (beta chain) is from a study of blood T cells in healthy people across ages. Germline V CDR1 and CDR2: SEHNR, FQNEAQ (reference sequence). The V and J ends lost 2 bases and 9 bases respectively, with 11 bases between them. This CDR3 spans 13 amino acids. Only a few counts were recorded for this clonotype. Aged roughly 6 to 100, donors were systemically healthy Caucasians from Russia. Primers used in a second PCR of about 7 to 11 cycles were a sample-barcoded 5' primer and a J-beta primer mix. Sequencing recovered at least 2.5 million CDR3-containing paired-end reads from each sample. TCRdb processed the 5' RACE reads anew with MiXCR; each CDR3 protein has one entry. The sample lists some 710,000 distinct CDR3 sequences, about 20% occurring once.

The chain employs TRBV7-9 and TRBJ2-1, with D perhaps being TRBD1 or TRBD2 (6 bases each). This receptor was taken from a man aged 65 to 79 in good health. Sequenced material: blood. This CDR3 reads CASSLTGASEQFF. For the CDR3, the DNA is TGTGCCAGCAGCTTAACGGGGGCCAGTGAGCAGTTCTTC. The full variable domain, completed using reference TRBV7-9 and TRBJ2-1, is DTGVSQNPRHKITKRGQNVTFRCDPISEHNRLYWYRQTLGQGPEFLTYFQNEAQLEKSRLLSDRFSAERPKGSFSTLEIQRTEQGDSAMYLCASSLTGASEQFFGPGTRLTVL.